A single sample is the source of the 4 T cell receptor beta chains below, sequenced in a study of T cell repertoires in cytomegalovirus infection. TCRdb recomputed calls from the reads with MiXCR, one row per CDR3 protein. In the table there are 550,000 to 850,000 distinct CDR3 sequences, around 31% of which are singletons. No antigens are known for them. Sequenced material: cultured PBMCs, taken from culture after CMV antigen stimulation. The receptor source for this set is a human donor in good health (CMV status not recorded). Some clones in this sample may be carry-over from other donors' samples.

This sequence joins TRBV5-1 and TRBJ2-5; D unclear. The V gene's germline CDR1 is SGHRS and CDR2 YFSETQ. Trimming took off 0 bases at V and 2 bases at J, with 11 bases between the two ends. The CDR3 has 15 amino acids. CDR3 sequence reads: CASSLGRALQETQYF. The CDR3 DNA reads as TGCGCCAGCAGCTTGGGTCGGGCGTTACAAGAGACCCAGTACTTC.

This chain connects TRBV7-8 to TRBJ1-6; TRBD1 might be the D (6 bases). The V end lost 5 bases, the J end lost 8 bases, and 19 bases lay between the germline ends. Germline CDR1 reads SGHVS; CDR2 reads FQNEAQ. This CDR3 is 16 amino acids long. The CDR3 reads CASSPSRGASDSPLHF. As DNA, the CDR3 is TGTGCCAGCAGCCCAAGCCGGGGGGCAAGCGATTCACCCCTCCACTTT. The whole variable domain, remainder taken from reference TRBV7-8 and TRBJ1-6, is GAGVSQSPRYKVAKRGQDVALRCDPISGHVSLFWYQQALGQGPEFLTYFQNEAQLDKSGLPSDRFFAERPEGSVSTLKIQRTQQEDSAVYLCASSPSRGASDSPLHFGNGTRLTVT.

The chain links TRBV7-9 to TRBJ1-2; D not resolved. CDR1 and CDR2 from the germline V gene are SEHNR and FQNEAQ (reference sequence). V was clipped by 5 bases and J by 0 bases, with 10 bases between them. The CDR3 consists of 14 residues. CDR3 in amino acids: CASSPTTSNYGYTF. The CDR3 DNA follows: TGTGCCAGCAGCCCTACCACGTCTAACTATGGCTACACCTTC.

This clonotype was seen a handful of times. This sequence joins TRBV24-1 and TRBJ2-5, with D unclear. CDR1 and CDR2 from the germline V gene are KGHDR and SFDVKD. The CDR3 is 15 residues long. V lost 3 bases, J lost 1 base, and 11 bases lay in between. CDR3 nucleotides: TGTGCCACCAGTGATCCAAAAGATACCCAAGAGACCCAGTACTTC. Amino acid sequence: CATSDPKDTQETQYF.